This TCR beta chain originates from a study of early T cells in non-severe SARS-CoV-2 infection. Findings and limits, study-wide: VDJdb matches were skewed toward anti-spike CD8 T cell responses.

Ten or more counts support this clonotype. Its cognate antigen is unknown. Germline V lookup: CDR1 SGHTA, CDR2 FQGNSA. V dropped 2 bases and J dropped 6 bases, with 5 bases sitting between them. The CDR3 consists of 12 residues. The TCR library protocol attached unique molecular identifiers to the individual cDNA molecules. TCRdb itself ran the 5' RACE reads through MiXCR, one entry per CDR3 protein. The sample lists tens of thousands of distinct CDR3 sequences, 12% occurring once. The sequence was obtained from an adult who was a healthcare worker with PCR-confirmed SARS-CoV-2 infection or an uninfected control (not recorded which). This material consisted of whole blood, taken at baseline. The chain has TRBV7-2 and TRBJ1-5; no reliable D call. CDR3 in DNA: TGTGCCAGCAGCTTACTTGGTCAGCCCCAGCATTTT. Residues: CASSLLGQPQHF.